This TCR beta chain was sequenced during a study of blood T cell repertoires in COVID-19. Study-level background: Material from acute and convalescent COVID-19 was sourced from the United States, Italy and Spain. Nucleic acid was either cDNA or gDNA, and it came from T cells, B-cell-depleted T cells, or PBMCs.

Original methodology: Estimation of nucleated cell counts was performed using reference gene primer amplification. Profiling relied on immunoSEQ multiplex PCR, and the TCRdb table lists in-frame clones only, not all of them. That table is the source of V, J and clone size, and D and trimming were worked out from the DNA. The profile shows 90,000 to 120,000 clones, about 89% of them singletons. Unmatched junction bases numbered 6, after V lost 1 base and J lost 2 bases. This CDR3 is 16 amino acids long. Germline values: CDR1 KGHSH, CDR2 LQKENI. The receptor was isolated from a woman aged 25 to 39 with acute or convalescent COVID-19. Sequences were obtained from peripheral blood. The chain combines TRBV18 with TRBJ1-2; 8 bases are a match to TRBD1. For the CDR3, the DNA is TGTGCCAGCTCACCACTATCCGGGACAGGCAACTATGGCTACACCTTC. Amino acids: CASSPLSGTGNYGYTF.